This T cell receptor (beta chain) was identified during a study of CD8+ T cells in alopecia areata. Study as a whole: Graft recipients were approximately 6-11-week-old female C3H/HeJ mice, and donor skin originated from approximately 6-12-month-old C3H/HeJ mice with spontaneous alopecia.

This clone was observed many times. What it binds is unknown. The genes and germline here are from mouse. The read halts 4 residues ahead of the CDR3 end, with the missing end drawn from the germline J gene. Findings and limits, study-wide: Resident alphabeta T cells of normal skin are also sequenced in scalp samples. Between patients, shared TCR sequences were less clear than in mice. This was possibly due in part to HLA diversity in the patient population. Elevated clonality characterized lesional scalp relative to normal scalp, particularly in alopecia totalis/universalis.

The authors extracted RNA and reverse transcribed it into cDNA as the sequencing template. Sequenced by immunoSEQ multiplex PCR; TCRdb stores in-frame clones only, minus some. The data show 1,500 to 2,000 clones, with none appearing a single time. CDR3 length: 13 amino acids. CDR1 NNHNN and CDR2 SYGAGS come from the germline V gene (reference sequence). Trimming shortened V by 6 bases and J by 3 bases, and 10 bases separated the two germline ends. Material: lesional skin. This chain joins TRBV13-2 and TRBJ2-1; perhaps TRBD1 as D (6 bases). This clonotype originated in a C3H/HeJ mouse with alopecia areata. For this strain, the MHC haplotype corresponds to H2-k. The CDR3 reads CASDPRGYAEQFF. The DNA read from the CDR3 is TGTGCCAGCGACCCCAGGGGCTATGCT.